One and the same sample provided the 12 T cell receptor beta chains below, sequenced in a study of long-term antiretroviral therapy in people with HIV. An immunoSEQ assay, version v3.0, was performed at survey level. Sequencing was performed with immunoSEQ multiplex PCR; in TCRdb, only in-frame clones are kept and a portion is missing. The sample shows 15,000 to 20,000 clones, approximately 90% of them seen only once. The specimen was unsorted PBMCs, collected 6.9 years after starting antiretroviral therapy. Every receptor here comes from a man aged 45-65 years with HIV.

The chain links TRBV7-3 to TRBJ2-6; D gene uncertain. This CDR3 has 14 residues. V was shortened by 5 bases and J by 2 bases, with 7 bases between the two germline ends. Germline loops: CDR1 SGHTA, CDR2 FQGTGA. The DNA for the CDR3 is TGTGCCAGCAGCCCCCCGGCTGGGGCCAACGTCCTGACTTTC. Protein sequence: CASSPPAGANVLTF.

This chain uses TRBV5-1 with TRBJ2-7; 12 bases are a match to TRBD2. V shed 4 bases, J shed 7 bases, and the junction held 9 bases outside the gene matches. This CDR3 is 15 amino acids long. Germline values: CDR1 SGHRS, CDR2 YFSETQ. As DNA, the CDR3 is TGCGCCAGCAGCGCCCCTAGCGGGAGGGCGGATGAGCAGTACTTC. This encodes CASSAPSGRADEQYF.

This sequence joins TRBV28 and TRBJ1-3; no reliable D call. CDR1 and CDR2 from the germline V gene are MDHEN and SYDVKM. The CDR3 runs 15 residues. Trimming took 2 bases from V and 1 from J, leaving 9 bases between them. CDR3 coding DNA: TGTGCCAGCAGTTTACTCGGGTGGTCTGGAAACACCATATATTTT. It is translated as CASSLLGWSGNTIYF.

Here the CDR3 reads CASSSNTAQETQYF. CDR3 DNA sequence: TGTGCCAGCAGCTCCAACACAGCTCAAGAGACCCAGTACTTC. The V and J genes are TRBV11-2 and TRBJ2-5; no clear D gene. V was trimmed by 4 bases and J by 2 bases, leaving 11 bases between them. Germline V lookup: CDR1 SGHAT, CDR2 FQNNGV. The CDR3 totals 14 residues.

This rearrangement joins TRBV2 to TRBJ2-2; no clear D gene. V was pared by 7 bases and J by 4 bases, with 16 bases between. The CDR3 has 15 residues. Germline CDR1 reads SNHLY; CDR2 reads FYNNEI. CDR3 loop: CASMGTSGVTGELFF. CDR3 nucleotide sequence: TGTGCCAGCATGGGAACCAGTGGGGTCACCGGGGAGCTGTTTTTT.

This clone was detected once. CDR3 sequence: CASSLYGGVNTEAFF. Written as DNA, the CDR3 is TGTGCCAGCAGCTTATATGGAGGAGTGAACACTGAAGCTTTCTTT. The V and J genes are TRBV7-2 and TRBJ1-1; D is ambiguous. Germline V gives CDR1 SGHTA, CDR2 FQGNSA. This CDR3 comprises 15 residues. The V and J ends lost 2 bases and 0 bases respectively, with 10 bases between them.

This clone has just a few counts. The rearrangement links TRBV6-5 to TRBJ2-2; no clear D gene. Germline V gene sequence: CDR1 MNHEY, CDR2 SVGAGI. The V and J ends lost 8 bases and 3 bases respectively, with 7 bases between them. The CDR3 totals 12 residues. Here the CDR3 DNA reads TGTGCCAGCGGGGTTTACACCGGGGAGCTGTTTTTT. This encodes CASGVYTGELFF.

The chain carries TRBV27 and TRBJ1-2; maybe TRBD1 (5 bases). Germline-derived CDR1 and CDR2 are MNHEY and SMNVEV (reference sequence). The CDR3 length is 16 residues. V shed 0 bases and J shed 8 bases, with 19 bases lying between them. Written as DNA, the CDR3 is TGTGCCAGCAGTTTATCTGCAGGGAGTAGGGGAAACGGCTACACCTTC. As protein: CASSLSAGSRGNGYTF.

The CDR3 DNA follows: TGTGCCAGCAGCTTAAGTGGCGGGAGTACAAATGAGCAGTTCTTC. It codes for CASSLSGGSTNEQFF. V gene TRBV7-3 combines with J gene TRBJ2-1; 7 nucleotides agree with TRBD2. This CDR3 region has 15 residues. Germline V gives CDR1 SGHTA, CDR2 FQGTGA. Trimming cost V 1 base and J 7 bases; bases outside gene matches: 7.

This rearrangement joins TRBV10-3 to TRBJ2-7; TRBD1 agrees at 8 bases. Germline CDR1 ENHRY, CDR2 SYGVKD. The CDR3 loop spans 14 amino acids. Trimming removed 6 bases from V and 2 bases from J; junction bases left unmatched: 6. CDR3 region: CAIRTDRGTYEQYF. CDR3 bases: TGTGCCATCAGGACCGACAGGGGAACCTACGAGCAGTACTTC.

The rearrangement joins TRBV30 to TRBJ2-3; 8 bases match TRBD2. Germline V lookup: CDR1 GTSNPN, CDR2 SVGIG (reference sequence). This CDR3 is built from 13 residues. V was pared by 6 bases and J by 2 bases, with 4 bases of the junction left unmatched. In nucleotides, the CDR3 is TGTGCCTGTCTTAGCGGGGCCACAGATACGCAGTATTTT. The encoded protein is CACLSGATDTQYF.

The gene calls are TRBV14 and TRBJ2-1; possible D gene TRBD1, 5 bases. The CDR3 spans 13 residues. Germline loops: CDR1 SGHDN, CDR2 FVKESK. The germline V and J ends were trimmed by 1 base and 8 bases, with 9 bases remaining between them. CDR3 loop: CASSQVWGHEQFF. The CDR3 DNA follows: TGTGCCAGCAGCCAAGTGTGGGGCCATGAGCAGTTCTTC.